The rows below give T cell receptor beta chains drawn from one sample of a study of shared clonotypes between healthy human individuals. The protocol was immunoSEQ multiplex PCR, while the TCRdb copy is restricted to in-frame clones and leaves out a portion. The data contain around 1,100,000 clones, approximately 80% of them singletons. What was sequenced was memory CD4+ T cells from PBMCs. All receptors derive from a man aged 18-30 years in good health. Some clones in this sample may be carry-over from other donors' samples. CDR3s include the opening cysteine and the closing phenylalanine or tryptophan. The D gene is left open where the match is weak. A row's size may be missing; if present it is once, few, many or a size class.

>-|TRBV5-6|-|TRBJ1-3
CASSLRGKTSGNTIYF
TGTGCCAGCAGCTTGAGGGGTAAGACCTCTGGAAACACCATATATTTT
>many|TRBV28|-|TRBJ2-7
CASRQPFLGRFSSSYEQYF
TGTGCCAGCAGACAACCCTTTCTCGGACGGTTTTCTAGCTCCTACGAGCAGTACTTC
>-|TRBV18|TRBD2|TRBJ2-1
CASSSYSGVSYNEQFF
TGTGCCAGCTCAAGTTATAGCGGGGTCTCCTACAATGAGCAGTTCTTC
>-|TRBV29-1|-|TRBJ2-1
CSTTRGAARYNEQFF
TGCAGCACAACCCGGGGAGCGGCGCGCTACAATGAGCAGTTCTTC
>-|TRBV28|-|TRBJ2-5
CASSATLEAQYF
TGTGCCAGCAGTGCAACCTTGGAGGCCCAGTACTTC
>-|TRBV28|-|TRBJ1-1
CASSYWVMYTEAFF
TGTGCCAGCAGTTATTGGGTAATGTACACTGAAGCTTTCTTT
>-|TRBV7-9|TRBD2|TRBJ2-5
CASKIAGKETQYF
TGTGCCAGCAAAATAGCGGGGAAAGAGACCCAGTACTTC
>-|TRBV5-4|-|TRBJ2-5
CASSLAGSQETQYF
TGTGCCAGCAGCTTGGCCGGCTCGCAAGAGACCCAGTACTTC
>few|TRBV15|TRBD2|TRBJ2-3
CATSRGDSGRDTDTQYF
TGTGCCACCAGCAGAGGGGATAGCGGGAGAGACACAGATACGCAGTATTTT
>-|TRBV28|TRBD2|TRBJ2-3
CASRQRGRKSDTQYF
TGTGCCAGCAGGCAGCGGGGCCGGAAGTCAGATACGCAGTATTTT
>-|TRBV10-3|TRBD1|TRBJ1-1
CAIADRVNTEAFF
TGTGCCATCGCGGACAGGGTGAACACTGAAGCTTTCTTT
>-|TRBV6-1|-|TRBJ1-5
CASSSLRGNQPQHF
TGTGCCAGCAGTTCCCTCCGCGGCAATCAGCCCCAGCATTTT
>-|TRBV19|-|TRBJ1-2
CASSIATEYGYTF
TGTGCCAGTAGTATAGCGACAGAGTATGGCTACACCTTC
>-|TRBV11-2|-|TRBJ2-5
CASSLPQGTQYF
TGTGCCAGCAGCTTACCCCAGGGGACCCAGTACTTC
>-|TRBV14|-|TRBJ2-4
CASSRRGAGEFNIQYF
TGTGCCAGCAGCCGGAGGGGAGCGGGTGAATTTAACATTCAGTACTTC
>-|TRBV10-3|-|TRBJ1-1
CAISEAGDWTEAFF
TGTGCCATCAGTGAAGCAGGGGATTGGACTGAAGCTTTCTTT
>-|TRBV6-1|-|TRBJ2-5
CASSDAPSQETQYF
TGTGCCAGCAGTGACGCACCCTCCCAAGAGACCCAGTACTTC
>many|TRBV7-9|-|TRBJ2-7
CASSQPSERQYF
TGTGCCAGCAGCCAACCCAGCGAACGGCAGTACTTC
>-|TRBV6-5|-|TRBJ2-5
CASSYSREIQETQYF
TGTGCCAGCAGTTACAGCCGGGAGATCCAAGAGACCCAGTACTTC
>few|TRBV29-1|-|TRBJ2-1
CSVVGGLGGQFF
TGCAGCGTTGTCGGGGGCCTCGGAGGGCAGTTCTTC
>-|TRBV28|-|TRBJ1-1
CASSPLQRGNTEAFF
TGTGCCAGCAGTCCCCTACAGAGAGGGAACACTGAAGCTTTCTTT
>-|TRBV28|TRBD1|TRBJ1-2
CASSFTLGTGYGYTF
TGTGCCAGCAGTTTTACTCTTGGGACAGGATATGGCTACACCTTC
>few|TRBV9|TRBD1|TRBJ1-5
CASSVQGDFNQPQHF
TGTGCCAGCAGCGTACAGGGGGATTTCAATCAGCCCCAGCATTTT
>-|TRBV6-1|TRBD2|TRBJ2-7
CASSTQRGGHEQYF
TGTGCCAGCAGTACCCAACGGGGAGGGCACGAGCAGTACTTC
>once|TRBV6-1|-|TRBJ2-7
CASSERAPWGAGGWYEQYF
TGTGCCAGCAGTGAACGGGCCCCTTGGGGGGCAGGGGGTTGGTACGAGCAGTACTTC
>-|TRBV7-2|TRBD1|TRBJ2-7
CASSLVGQLYEQYF
TGTGCCAGCAGCTTAGTGGGACAGCTCTACGAGCAGTACTTC
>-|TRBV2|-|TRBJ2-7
CASIGGISYEQYF
TGTGCCAGCATAGGCGGGATTTCCTACGAGCAGTACTTC
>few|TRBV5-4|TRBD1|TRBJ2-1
CASSLPDRGLFAYNEQFF
TGTGCCAGCAGCCTCCCGGACAGGGGGCTCTTTGCCTACAATGAGCAGTTCTTC
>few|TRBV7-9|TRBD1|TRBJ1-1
CASSRTGDTEAFF
TGTGCCAGCAGCCGGACAGGCGACACTGAAGCTTTCTTT
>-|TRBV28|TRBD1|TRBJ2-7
CASRRDRGPTYEQYF
TGTGCCAGCAGAAGGGACAGGGGGCCCACCTACGAGCAGTACTTC
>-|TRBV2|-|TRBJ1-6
CASSEEGLLESLHF
TGTGCCAGCAGTGAAGAGGGGCTTCTCGAGTCCCTCCACTTT
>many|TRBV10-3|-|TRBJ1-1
CAISEYAIGTEAFF
TGTGCCATCAGTGAGTATGCCATAGGCACTGAAGCTTTCTTT
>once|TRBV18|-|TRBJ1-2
CASSPRSGNYGYTF
TGTGCCAGCTCACCAAGATCCGGTAACTATGGCTACACCTTC
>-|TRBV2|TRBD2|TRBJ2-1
CASKRAGAPNNEQFF
TGTGCCAGCAAGAGAGCGGGAGCCCCGAACAATGAGCAGTTCTTC
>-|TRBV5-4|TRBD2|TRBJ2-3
CASSLAGGAITDTQYF
TGTGCCAGCAGCTTGGCGGGGGGGGCCATCACAGATACGCAGTATTTT
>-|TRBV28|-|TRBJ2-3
CASSLGAGPDTQYF
TGTGCCAGCAGTCTAGGGGCGGGCCCAGATACGCAGTATTTT
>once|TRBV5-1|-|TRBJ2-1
CASSLVAERNEQFF
TGCGCCAGCAGCTTGGTAGCGGAACGCAATGAGCAGTTCTTC
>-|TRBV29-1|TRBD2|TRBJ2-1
CSVLAGLGQFF
TGCAGCGTTTTAGCGGGACTCGGGCAGTTCTTC
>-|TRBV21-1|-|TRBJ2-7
CASSRYGRRPAYEQYF
TGTGCCAGCAGCAGATATGGACGGAGACCCGCCTACGAGCAGTACTTC
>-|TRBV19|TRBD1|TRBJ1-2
CASSIRTGKDGYTF
TGTGCCAGTAGTATCCGGACAGGGAAGGATGGCTACACCTTC
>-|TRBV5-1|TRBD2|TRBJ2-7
CASSVGLAGGHSYEQYF
TGCGCCAGCAGCGTCGGACTAGCGGGAGGGCACTCCTACGAGCAGTACTTC
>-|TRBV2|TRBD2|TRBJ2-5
CASSGGMGGNQETQYF
TGTGCCAGCAGTGGAGGGATGGGGGGGAACCAAGAGACCCAGTACTTC
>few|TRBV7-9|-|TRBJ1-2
CASSSRGYTF
TGTGCCAGCAGCTCGAGGGGCTACACCTTC
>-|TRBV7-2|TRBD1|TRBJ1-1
CASSSQGQGNTEAFF
TGTGCCAGCAGCTCTCAGGGACAGGGGAACACTGAAGCTTTCTTT
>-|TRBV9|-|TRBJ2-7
CASSVREVPYEQYF
TGTGCCAGCAGCGTAAGGGAGGTTCCCTACGAGCAGTACTTC
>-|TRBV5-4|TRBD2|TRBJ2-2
CASSPRSSGSVGTGELFF
TGTGCCAGCAGCCCTCGGAGTAGCGGGAGTGTCGGGACCGGGGAGCTGTTTTTT
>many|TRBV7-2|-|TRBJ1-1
CASSLRRADRDEAFF
TGTGCCAGCAGCTTAAGGCGGGCAGACCGCGATGAAGCTTTCTTT
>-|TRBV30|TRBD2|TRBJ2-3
CAWSVGGADTQYF
TGTGCCTGGAGTGTGGGGGGGGCAGATACGCAGTATTTT
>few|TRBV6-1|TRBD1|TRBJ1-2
CASRITGDDGYTF
TGTGCCAGCAGGATTACAGGGGATGATGGCTACACCTTC
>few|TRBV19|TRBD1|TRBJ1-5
CASSGQGQQPQHF
TGTGCCAGTAGTGGACAGGGGCAGCAGCCCCAGCATTTT
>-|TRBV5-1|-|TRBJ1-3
CASSLAALSGNTIYF
TGCGCCAGCAGCCTGGCAGCACTCTCCGGAAACACCATATATTTT
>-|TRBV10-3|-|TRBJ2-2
CAILAKGDTGELFF
TGTGCCATCCTTGCGAAGGGAGACACCGGGGAGCTGTTTTTT
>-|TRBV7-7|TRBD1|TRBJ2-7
CASSRDSATEQYF
TGTGCCAGCAGCCGGGACAGTGCTACGGAGCAGTACTTC